The rows below give T cell receptor beta chains drawn from one sample of a study of blood T cells in healthy people across ages. Via MiXCR, TCRdb re-called the 5' RACE reads, giving one row per CDR3 protein. Of some 900,000 distinct CDR3 sequences in the sample, approximately 49% were seen once. Material for sequencing was blood. These receptor sequences come from a man aged 25-45 years in good health. CDR3s include the opening cysteine and the closing phenylalanine or tryptophan. Fields, in order: CDR3 DNA, CDR3 protein, V gene, J gene, clone size, D gene. D genes are given only for firm matches. Some rows mark clone size as missing; the rest say once, few, many or name a class of expanded clone.

TGTGCCAGCAGCTTAGAAGGGCCCCCAAGAGAGCAGTTCTTC	CASSLEGPPREQFF	TRBV7-2	TRBJ2-1	-	-
TGTGCCAGCAGCTTATCAAACAGGGGAGAGACCCAGTACTTC	CASSLSNRGETQYF	TRBV7-6	TRBJ2-5	-	TRBD1
TGTGCCAGCAGCTTAGCGTCATCTGGGGGGTCCTATGGCTACACCTTC	CASSLASSGGSYGYTF	TRBV7-8	TRBJ1-2	few	-
TGCAGTGTTCCTAGCGGGGGGGAGACCCAGTACTTC	CSVPSGGETQYF	TRBV20-1	TRBJ2-5	-	TRBD2
TGCGCCAGCAGCCAGACGGACATAATCAACACTGAAGCTTTCTTT	CASSQTDIINTEAFF	TRBV4-1	TRBJ1-1	-	-
TGTGCCAGCAGGTCTGGACAGGCCTACGAGCAGTACTTC	CASRSGQAYEQYF	TRBV28	TRBJ2-7	few	TRBD1
TGTGCCAGCAGGAAGACCGGGACAGGGGATGGCTACACCTTC	CASRKTGTGDGYTF	TRBV6-2/TRBV6-3	TRBJ1-2	few	TRBD1
TGCGCCAGCAGCCCTACCGGGCAGGGGGTTGCCCCCCTCCACTTT	CASSPTGQGVAPLHF	TRBV4-3	TRBJ1-6	few	TRBD1
TGTGCCAGCAGTTCATTTGAGGGGGGAAAAGATACGCAGTATTTT	CASSSFEGGKDTQYF	TRBV6-5	TRBJ2-3	-	-
TGTGCCAGCAGTGACCTAACAGGAGGGGGAGATACGCAGTATTTT	CASSDLTGGGDTQYF	TRBV6-4	TRBJ2-3	few	-
TGTGCCAGCAGTTACGGACAGGCCGCCTACGAGCAGTACTTC	CASSYGQAAYEQYF	TRBV6-5	TRBJ2-7	-	TRBD1
TGTGCCTGGAATGGAGGGGACAGCCAAGAGACCCAGTACTTC	CAWNGGDSQETQYF	TRBV30	TRBJ2-5	-	-
TGCAGTGCCCGAACGGTGGGGGGCTCCTACGAGCAGTACTTC	CSARTVGGSYEQYF	TRBV20-1	TRBJ2-7	-	-
TGCAGTGCCTGGACAGGAAACATTCAGTACTTC	CSAWTGNIQYF	TRBV20-1	TRBJ2-4	-	TRBD1
TGTGCCAGCAGTGCCTGGACAGATAATCAGCCCCAGCATTTT	CASSAWTDNQPQHF	TRBV27	TRBJ1-5	-	-
TGTGCCAGCAGTTACTCGATTTCAGGTGGCTACAATGAGCAGTTCTTC	CASSYSISGGYNEQFF	TRBV6-6	TRBJ2-1	few	-
TGTGCCAGCAGCTTGCGGGGACTGTACAATGAGCAGTTCTTC	CASSLRGLYNEQFF	TRBV5-6	TRBJ2-1	-	-
TGTGCCAGCAGTTTTTCGGGACGGCAATACGAGCAGTACTTC	CASSFSGRQYEQYF	TRBV27	TRBJ2-7	many	-
TGCAGTGCTAGAGGGGGGCTTAATAGCAATCAGCCCCAGCATTTT	CSARGGLNSNQPQHF	TRBV20-1	TRBJ1-5	many	-
TGTGCCAGCAGTTCGACTAGCCGAGCCGGGACTGAAGCTTTCTTT	CASSSTSRAGTEAFF	TRBV5-4	TRBJ1-1	-	-
TGCGCCAGCAGCCAAGATACGAGACAGGGTACCGAGCAGTTCTTC	CASSQDTRQGTEQFF	TRBV4-3	TRBJ2-1	few	TRBD1
TGCAGCGCTAGAGGACATCAAGAGACCCAGTACTTC	CSARGHQETQYF	TRBV20-1	TRBJ2-5	many	-
TGTGCCTGTTCGTTGGGGGGAGATACGCAGTATTTT	CACSLGGDTQYF	TRBV30	TRBJ2-3	-	-
TGCGCCAGCAGCCCCGCTGGCGGGGCCTTCACAGATACGCAGTATTTT	CASSPAGGAFTDTQYF	TRBV5-1	TRBJ2-3	few	-
TGTGCCATCAGCCGGGACAGGGGGCGACCCGGGGAGCTGTTTTTT	CAISRDRGRPGELFF	TRBV10-3	TRBJ2-2	few	TRBD1
TGTGCCAGCTCACCAAATAGCGGGGGATATTCCTACAATGAGCAGTACTTC	CASSPNSGGYSYNEQYF	TRBV18	TRBJ2-7	-	TRBD2
TGTGCCAGCAGACTCGGGGGGGGGACGCAGTATTTT	CASRLGGGTQYF	TRBV6-5	TRBJ2-3	many	TRBD2
TGTGCCAGCAGCCAAGTTCAAGCGGGGGGACCCTACGAGCAGTACTTC	CASSQVQAGGPYEQYF	TRBV4-2	TRBJ2-7	few	TRBD2
TGTGCCAGCAGCTTAACCCGGACAGTTCGGCCAAACTATGGCTACACCTTC	CASSLTRTVRPNYGYTF	TRBV7-2	TRBJ1-2	few	-
TGTGCCAGCAGGGACAGTTTGATCTACGAGCAGTACTTC	CASRDSLIYEQYF	TRBV2	TRBJ2-7	-	-
TGTGCCAGCAGTTTTGGGGCCATTTGGGGGGAGCAGTACTTC	CASSFGAIWGEQYF	TRBV12-3/TRBV12-4	TRBJ2-4	-	-
TGTGCCAGCAGTACCCTGGACAGACCTTATGGCTACACCTTC	CASSTLDRPYGYTF	TRBV28	TRBJ1-2	few	-
TGTGCCAGCAGGCGACAGGGGGCTGAGAATTCACCCCTCCACTTT	CASRRQGAENSPLHF	TRBV12-3/TRBV12-4	TRBJ1-6	-	TRBD1
TGCGCCAGCAGCGAACTAGCGGGGGCAACCAATGAGCAGTTCTTC	CASSELAGATNEQFF	TRBV4-1	TRBJ2-1	few	TRBD2
TGTGCCACCACCACTACAGGGGGCGCAGATACGCAGTATTTT	CATTTTGGADTQYF	TRBV15	TRBJ2-3	-	TRBD1
TGTGCCAGCAGTTTAGGTAGCGGGGGGCCTCAAGAGACCCAGTACTTC	CASSLGSGGPQETQYF	TRBV12-3/TRBV12-4	TRBJ2-5	-	TRBD2
TGTGCCAGCAGCTTAATCCCCGGGACTAGCGGGCACAATGAGCAGTTCTTC	CASSLIPGTSGHNEQFF	TRBV5-5	TRBJ2-1	few	TRBD2
TGTGCCAGCAGCTTAGCGGATAACACAGATACGCAGTATTTT	CASSLADNTDTQYF	TRBV7-3	TRBJ2-3	-	-
TGTGCCAGCAGTTACGATCCAGGGATGAGGGGAGAGCAGTACTTC	CASSYDPGMRGEQYF	TRBV6-5	TRBJ2-7	-	-
TGTGCCAGCAAGGCCGGGACAGCCTACGAGCAGTACTTC	CASKAGTAYEQYF	TRBV28	TRBJ2-7	-	TRBD1
TGCGCCAGCAGCCAAGAGGCGCGGAACTCCTACGAGCAGTACTTC	CASSQEARNSYEQYF	TRBV4-1	TRBJ2-7	-	-
TGTGCCAGCCGTCGGAGGGGGGGCCAAAGGGATGAGCAGTTCTTC	CASRRRGGQRDEQFF	TRBV6-2/TRBV6-3	TRBJ2-1	-	-
TGTGCCAGCAGTACTGACAACTCCTACGAGCAGTACTTC	CASSTDNSYEQYF	TRBV7-9	TRBJ2-7	few	-
TGTGCCACCGGCGAACCAACTAGCGGGAGGGCCAAGGGAGAGACCCAGTACTTC	CATGEPTSGRAKGETQYF	TRBV10-3	TRBJ2-5	-	TRBD2
TGTGCCAGCAGTTTCCCTAAGGCTCGGGGCTACACCTTC	CASSFPKARGYTF	TRBV28	TRBJ1-2	few	-
TGTGCCAGCAGTTTTAGGCGAAATCAGCCCCAGCATTTT	CASSFRRNQPQHF	TRBV27	TRBJ1-5	-	-
TGTGCCAGCAGCCAGGGTGGTCTAGCGGGGGCCAAAGAGACCCAGTACTTC	CASSQGGLAGAKETQYF	TRBV3-1	TRBJ2-5	-	TRBD2
TGCAGCGTCCCTAAGCTGCGGACTAGCGGGGGCGGGCTCACAGATACGCAGTATTTT	CSVPKLRTSGGGLTDTQYF	TRBV29-1	TRBJ2-3	-	TRBD2
TGTGCCAGCAGCCCATACTCGGGGGCAAACATTCAGTACTTC	CASSPYSGANIQYF	TRBV7-2	TRBJ2-4	few	-
TGTGCCAGCAGCGCCCTAACAGGGGACGGCACAGATACGCAGTATTTT	CASSALTGDGTDTQYF	TRBV9	TRBJ2-3	few	TRBD1
TGCGCCAGCAGCTTGGACGGTCCCCCCACAGATACGCAGTATTTT	CASSLDGPPTDTQYF	TRBV5-1	TRBJ2-3	once	-
TGTGCCAGCAGCTTAGTTTATACGTCCCACGAGCAGTACTTC	CASSLVYTSHEQYF	TRBV7-2	TRBJ2-7	-	-